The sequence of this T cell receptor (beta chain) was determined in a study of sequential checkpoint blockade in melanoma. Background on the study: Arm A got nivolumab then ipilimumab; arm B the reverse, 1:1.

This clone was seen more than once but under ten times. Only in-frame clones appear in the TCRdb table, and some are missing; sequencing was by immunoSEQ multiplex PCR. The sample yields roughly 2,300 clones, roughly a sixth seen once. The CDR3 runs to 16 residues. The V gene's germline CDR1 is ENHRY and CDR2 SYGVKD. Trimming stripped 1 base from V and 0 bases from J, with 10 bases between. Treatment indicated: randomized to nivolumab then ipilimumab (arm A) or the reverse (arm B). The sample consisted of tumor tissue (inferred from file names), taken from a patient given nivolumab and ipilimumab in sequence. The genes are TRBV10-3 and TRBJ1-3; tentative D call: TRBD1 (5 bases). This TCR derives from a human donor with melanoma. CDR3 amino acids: CAISEFRDLSGNTIYF. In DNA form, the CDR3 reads TGTGCCATCAGTGAGTTTCGGGACCTCTCTGGAAACACCATATATTTT.